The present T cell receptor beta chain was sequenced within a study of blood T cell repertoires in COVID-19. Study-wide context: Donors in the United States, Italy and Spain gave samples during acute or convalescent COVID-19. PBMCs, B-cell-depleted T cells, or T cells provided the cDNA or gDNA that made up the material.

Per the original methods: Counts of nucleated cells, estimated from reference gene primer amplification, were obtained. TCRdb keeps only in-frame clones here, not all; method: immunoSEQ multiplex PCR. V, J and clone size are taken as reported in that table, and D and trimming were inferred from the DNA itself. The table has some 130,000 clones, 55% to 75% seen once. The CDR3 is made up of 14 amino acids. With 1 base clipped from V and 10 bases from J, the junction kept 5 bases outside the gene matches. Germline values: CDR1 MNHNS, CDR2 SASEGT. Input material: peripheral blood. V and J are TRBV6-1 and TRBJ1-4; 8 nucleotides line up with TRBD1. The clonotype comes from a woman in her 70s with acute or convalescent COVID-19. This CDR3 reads CASSEGAGGGKLFF. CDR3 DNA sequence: TGTGCCAGCAGTGAAGGCGCAGGGGGCGGAAAACTGTTTTTT.